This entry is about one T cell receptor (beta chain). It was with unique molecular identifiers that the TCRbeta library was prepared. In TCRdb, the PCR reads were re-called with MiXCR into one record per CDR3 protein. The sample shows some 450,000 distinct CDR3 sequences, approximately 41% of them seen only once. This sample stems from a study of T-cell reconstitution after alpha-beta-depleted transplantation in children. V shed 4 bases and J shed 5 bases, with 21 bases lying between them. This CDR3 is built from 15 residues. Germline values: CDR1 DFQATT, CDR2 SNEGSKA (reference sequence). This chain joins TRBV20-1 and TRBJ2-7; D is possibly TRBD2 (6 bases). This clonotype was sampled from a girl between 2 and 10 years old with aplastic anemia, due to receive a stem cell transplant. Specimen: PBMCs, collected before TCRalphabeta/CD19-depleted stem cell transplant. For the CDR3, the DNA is TGCAGTGCTAAATCGGTGGAGCTAGCGAGAGACGAGCAGTACTTC. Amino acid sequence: CSAKSVELARDEQYF.